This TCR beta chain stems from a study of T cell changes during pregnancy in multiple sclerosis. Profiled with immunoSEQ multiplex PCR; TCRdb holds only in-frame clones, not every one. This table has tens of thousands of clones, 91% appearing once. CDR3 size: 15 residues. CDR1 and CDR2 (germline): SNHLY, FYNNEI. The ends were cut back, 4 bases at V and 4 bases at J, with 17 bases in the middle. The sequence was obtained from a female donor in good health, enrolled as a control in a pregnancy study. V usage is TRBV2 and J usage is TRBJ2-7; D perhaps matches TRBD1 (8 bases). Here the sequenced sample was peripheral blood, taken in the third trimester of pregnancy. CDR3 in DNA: TGTGCCAGCAGTGGGGGGGGACAGGAGCCTTACGAGCAGTACTTC. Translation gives CASSGGGQEPYEQYF.